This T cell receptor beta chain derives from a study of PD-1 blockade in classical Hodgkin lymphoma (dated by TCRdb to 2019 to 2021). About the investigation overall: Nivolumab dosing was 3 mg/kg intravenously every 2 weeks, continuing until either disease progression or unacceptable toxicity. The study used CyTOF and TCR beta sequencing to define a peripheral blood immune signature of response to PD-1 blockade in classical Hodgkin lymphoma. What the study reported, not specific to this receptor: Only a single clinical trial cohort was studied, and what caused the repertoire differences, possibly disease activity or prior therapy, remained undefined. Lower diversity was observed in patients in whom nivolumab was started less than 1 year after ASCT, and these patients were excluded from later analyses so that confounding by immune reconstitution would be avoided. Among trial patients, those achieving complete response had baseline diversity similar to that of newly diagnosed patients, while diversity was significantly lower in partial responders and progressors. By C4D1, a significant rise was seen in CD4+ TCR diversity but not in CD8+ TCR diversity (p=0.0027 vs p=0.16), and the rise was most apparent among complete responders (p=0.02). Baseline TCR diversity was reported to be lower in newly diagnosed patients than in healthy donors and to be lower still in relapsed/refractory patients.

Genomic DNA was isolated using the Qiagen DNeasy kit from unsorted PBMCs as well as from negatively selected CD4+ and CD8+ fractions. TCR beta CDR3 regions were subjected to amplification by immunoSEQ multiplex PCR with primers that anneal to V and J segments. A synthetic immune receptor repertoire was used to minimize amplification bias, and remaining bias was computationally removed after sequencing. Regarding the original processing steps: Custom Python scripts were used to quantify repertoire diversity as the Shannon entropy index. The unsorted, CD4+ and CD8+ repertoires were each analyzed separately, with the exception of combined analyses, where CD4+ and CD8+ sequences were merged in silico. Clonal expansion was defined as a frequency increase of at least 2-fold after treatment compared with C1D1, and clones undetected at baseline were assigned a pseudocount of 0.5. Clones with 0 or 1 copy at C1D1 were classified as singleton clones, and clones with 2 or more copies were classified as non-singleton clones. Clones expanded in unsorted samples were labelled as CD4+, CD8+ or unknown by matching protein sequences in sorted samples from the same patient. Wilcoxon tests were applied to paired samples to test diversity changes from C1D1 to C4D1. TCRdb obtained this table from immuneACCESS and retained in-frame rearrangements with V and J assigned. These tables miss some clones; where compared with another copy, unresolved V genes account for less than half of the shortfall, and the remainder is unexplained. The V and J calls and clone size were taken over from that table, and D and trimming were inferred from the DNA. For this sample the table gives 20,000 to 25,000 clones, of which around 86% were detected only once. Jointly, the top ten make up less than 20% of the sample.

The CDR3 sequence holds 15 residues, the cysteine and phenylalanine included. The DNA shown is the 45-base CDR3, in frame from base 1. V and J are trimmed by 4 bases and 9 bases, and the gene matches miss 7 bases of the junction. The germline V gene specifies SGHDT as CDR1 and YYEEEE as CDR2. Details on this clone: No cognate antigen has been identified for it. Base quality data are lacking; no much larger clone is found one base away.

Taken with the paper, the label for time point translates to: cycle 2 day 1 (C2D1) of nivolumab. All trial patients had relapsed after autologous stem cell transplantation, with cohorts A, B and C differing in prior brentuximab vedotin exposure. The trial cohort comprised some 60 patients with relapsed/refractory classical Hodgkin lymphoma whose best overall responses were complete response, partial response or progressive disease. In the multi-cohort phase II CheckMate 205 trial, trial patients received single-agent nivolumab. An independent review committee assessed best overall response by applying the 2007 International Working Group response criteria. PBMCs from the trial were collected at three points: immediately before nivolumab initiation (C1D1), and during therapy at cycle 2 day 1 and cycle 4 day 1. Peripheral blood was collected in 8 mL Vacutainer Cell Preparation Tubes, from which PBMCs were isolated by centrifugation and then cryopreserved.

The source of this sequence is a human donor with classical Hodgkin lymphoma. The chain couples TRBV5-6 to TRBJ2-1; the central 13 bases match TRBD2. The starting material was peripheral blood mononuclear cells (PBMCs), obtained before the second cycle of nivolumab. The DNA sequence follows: TGTGCCAGCAGCCTACTAGCGGGGGGGCCGCCTGAGCAGTTCTTC. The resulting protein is CASSLLAGGPPEQFF.